The table lists the clone carrying this TCR beta chain with a count of one. Its antigen is not identified. These data come from a study of circulating tumor DNA in untreated peripheral T-cell lymphoma. Overall study findings and caveats: Baseline tissues yielded about 89% and baseline serum 65% to 70% tumor-specific clonotype detection.

The CDR3 contains 14 residues. Germline lookup yields CDR1 SGDLS and CDR2 YYNGEE. J was trimmed by 2 bases and V by 3 bases; bases with no gene match: 4. The tumor tissue sample was taken at baseline before any treatment. Libraries were prepared by immunoSEQ multiplex PCR; TCRdb keeps only in-frame clonotypes and omits some of them. The sample lists 5,000 to 7,500 clones; roughly 80% were seen once. Sequenced sample: tumor tissue. This TCR was sampled from a human donor with peripheral T-cell lymphoma. The chain uses TRBV9 and TRBJ1-2; 7 nucleotides agree with TRBD1. The CDR3 DNA reads TGTGCCAGCAGCGATACCAGGGGGAACTATGGCTACACCTTC. Its protein is CASSDTRGNYGYTF.